A selection of T cell receptor beta chains follows, all from one sample in a study of metastatic and nonmetastatic thyroid tumors. TCRdb re-analyzed the PCR reads through MiXCR. The sample has 14,000 or so clones; approximately 25% are singletons. Sequencing was performed on tumor tissue. Source of these receptors: a female donor with papillary thyroid cancer or a benign thyroid nodule (not recorded which). Some clones in this sample may be carry-over from other donors' samples. Each CDR3 is given with its conserved first and last residue. Each record gives: D gene, clone size, J gene, V gene, CDR3 protein, CDR3 DNA. D genes are given only for firm matches. Clone sizes are given selectively: once, few, many, or a class where the clone is expanded.

D gene: TRBD1
clone size: .
J gene: TRBJ2-3
V gene: TRBV5-6
CDR3 protein: CASSLAGTGPDTQYF
CDR3 DNA: TGTGCCAGCAGCTTGGCCGGGACAGGGCCAGATACGCAGTATTTT

D gene: TRBD1
clone size: medium-sized
J gene: TRBJ2-7
V gene: TRBV7-2
CDR3 protein: CASSYRDSYEQYF
CDR3 DNA: TGTGCCAGCAGCTATAGGGACAGCTACGAGCAGTACTTC

D gene: TRBD1
clone size: .
J gene: TRBJ1-3
V gene: TRBV20-1
CDR3 protein: CSARGTGESTLGNTIYF
CDR3 DNA: TGCAGTGCTAGGGGGACAGGGGAATCGACTCTTGGAAACACCATATATTTT

D gene: .
clone size: .
J gene: TRBJ2-1
V gene: TRBV28
CDR3 protein: CASNVASPVYNEQFF
CDR3 DNA: TGTGCCAGTAACGTCGCCTCGCCAGTTTACAATGAGCAGTTCTTC

D gene: TRBD1
clone size: .
J gene: TRBJ1-2
V gene: TRBV24-1
CDR3 protein: CATQGGPHYGYTF
CDR3 DNA: TGTGCCACGCAGGGGGGCCCTCACTATGGATACACCTTC

D gene: .
clone size: .
J gene: TRBJ1-5
V gene: TRBV15
CDR3 protein: CATSRDLLGGSNQPQHF
CDR3 DNA: TGTGCCACCAGCAGAGATCTACTGGGAGGGAGCAATCAGCCCCAGCATTTT

D gene: .
clone size: many
J gene: TRBJ2-6
V gene: TRBV27
CDR3 protein: CASSFLMRAASGANVLTF
CDR3 DNA: TGTGCCAGCAGTTTTCTTATGCGGGCGGCCTCTGGGGCCAACGTCCTGACTTTC

D gene: .
clone size: few
J gene: TRBJ2-7
V gene: TRBV24-1
CDR3 protein: CSTSDVQGSPVYEQYF
CDR3 DNA: TGTTCCACCAGTGACGTCCAGGGGTCCCCAGTCTACGAGCAGTACTTC

D gene: .
clone size: .
J gene: TRBJ2-2
V gene: TRBV11-2
CDR3 protein: CASSLVRVRTGELFF
CDR3 DNA: TGTGCCAGCAGCTTAGTTAGGGTTCGGACCGGGGAGCTGTTTTTT

D gene: TRBD1
clone size: .
J gene: TRBJ1-1
V gene: TRBV27
CDR3 protein: CASSLDVRGFMNTEAFF
CDR3 DNA: TGTGCCAGCAGCTTAGACGTCAGGGGGTTCATGAACACTGAAGCTTTCTTT

D gene: .
clone size: many
J gene: TRBJ2-5
V gene: TRBV9
CDR3 protein: CASSVAAEVVGGTQYF
CDR3 DNA: TGTGCCAGCAGCGTAGCAGCGGAGGTGGTGGGTGGGACCCAGTACTTC

D gene: .
clone size: medium-sized
J gene: TRBJ2-7
V gene: TRBV28
CDR3 protein: CASSPAGRGVYEQYF
CDR3 DNA: TGTGCCAGCAGTCCCGCGGGGAGGGGGGTGTACGAGCAGTACTTC

D gene: TRBD2
clone size: medium-sized
J gene: TRBJ2-7
V gene: TRBV5-6
CDR3 protein: CASSRDYLSYEQYF
CDR3 DNA: TGTGCCAGCAGCCGGGACTACCTCTCCTACGAGCAGTACTTC

D gene: .
clone size: .
J gene: TRBJ2-2
V gene: TRBV6-2/TRBV6-3
CDR3 protein: CASSYAGVSTGELFF
CDR3 DNA: TGTGCCAGCAGTTACGCAGGGGTGAGCACCGGGGAGCTGTTTTTT